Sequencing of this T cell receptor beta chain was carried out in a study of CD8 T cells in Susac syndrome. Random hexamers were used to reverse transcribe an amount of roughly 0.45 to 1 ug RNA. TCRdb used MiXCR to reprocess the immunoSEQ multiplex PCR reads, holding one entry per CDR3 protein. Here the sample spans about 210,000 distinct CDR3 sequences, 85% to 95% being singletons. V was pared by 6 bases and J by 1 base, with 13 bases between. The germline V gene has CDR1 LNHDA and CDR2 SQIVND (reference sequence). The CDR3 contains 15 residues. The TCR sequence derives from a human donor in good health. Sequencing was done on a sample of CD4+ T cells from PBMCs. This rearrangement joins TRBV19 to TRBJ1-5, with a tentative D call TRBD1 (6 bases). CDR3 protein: CASSFGQTSNQPQHF. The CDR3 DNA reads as TGTGCCAGTAGCTTCGGACAGACGAGCAATCAGCCCCAGCATTTT.